Listed below are T cell receptor beta chains from one sample, sequenced in a study of cytomegalovirus exposure and HLA in healthy donors. Here immunoSEQ multiplex PCR was the method, and the copy in TCRdb shows in-frame clones only, minus some. The sample contains roughly 66,000 clones, over 60% of which appear only once. Sequenced input: PBMCs. The receptors derive from a woman aged 45-59 years in good health and CMV-seronegative. CDR3s include the opening cysteine and the closing phenylalanine or tryptophan. The D gene is left open where the match is weak. Where a row states a size, it is once, few, many or the class of an expanded clone; other rows omit it.

clone size	D gene	V gene	J gene	CDR3 DNA	CDR3 protein
NA	TRBD2	TRBV15	TRBJ2-7	TGTGCCACCAGCAGAGATGGCCTAGCGGGAGACGAGCAGTACTTC	CATSRDGLAGDEQYF
NA	TRBD1	TRBV6-6	TRBJ1-3	TGTGCCAGCAAGAGACAGGGTCGGGGTGGAAACACCATATATTTT	CASKRQGRGGNTIYF
NA	TRBD1	TRBV6-5	TRBJ1-2	TGTGCCAGCAGTTCCGACGGACAGGGGGCGGGAGGCTACACCTTC	CASSSDGQGAGGYTF
NA	TRBD2	TRBV29-1	TRBJ2-7	TGCAGCGTTGATTTCCCCCGGGGGGACGCCCTCGAGCAGTACTTC	CSVDFPRGDALEQYF
NA	NA	TRBV11-2	TRBJ1-2	TGTGCCAGCAGCTTCAGCGCCGCTAACTATGGCTACACCTTC	CASSFSAANYGYTF
NA	TRBD2	TRBV7-3	TRBJ2-5	TGTGCCAGCGGACCTGGGACTAGCGGCATTAGGACCCAGTACTTC	CASGPGTSGIRTQYF
few	TRBD1	TRBV9	TRBJ1-1	TGTGCCAGCAGCGGACAGGGGGCCATGGGCACTGAAGCTTTCTTT	CASSGQGAMGTEAFF
NA	TRBD2	TRBV5-4	TRBJ2-1	TGTGCCAGCAGCGTCGATGGACTAGAAGGGCCGTACAATGAGCAGTTCTTC	CASSVDGLEGPYNEQFF
NA	TRBD1	TRBV11-2	TRBJ2-2	TGTGCCAGCACGCGGCCAGGACAGGGGACCGGGGAGCTGTTTTTT	CASTRPGQGTGELFF
NA	NA	TRBV7-2	TRBJ2-5	TGTGCCAGCAGCTCAGGAGGGGCAGAGGAAGAGACCCAGTACTTC	CASSSGGAEEETQYF
once	TRBD1	TRBV6-4	TRBJ1-1	TGTGCCAGCAGCCCCACCGGGACAGGGGGTTGGGCTGAAGCTTTCTTT	CASSPTGTGGWAEAFF
NA	NA	TRBV5-4	TRBJ2-1	TGTGCCAGCAGCGTGGTAGGACTTACTAGGGGGAATAAGCAGTTCTTC	CASSVVGLTRGNKQFF
NA	NA	TRBV4-1	TRBJ2-7	TGCGCCAGCAGCCGATCGGCGGACACTGGGGGCCTGGTGAAGCAGTACTTC	CASSRSADTGGLVKQYF
NA	NA	TRBV27	TRBJ2-1	TGTGCCAGCAGTTTAAATCAGGGGGGCGAGCAGTTCTTC	CASSLNQGGEQFF
NA	TRBD1	TRBV7-9	TRBJ1-2	TGTGCCAGCAGCAGAACGGGGGACAGTGCCAACTATGGCTACACCTTC	CASSRTGDSANYGYTF
NA	TRBD2	TRBV5-4	TRBJ2-2	TGTGCCAGCAGCCGCATAGCGGGAGTGAACACCGGGGAGCTGTTTTTT	CASSRIAGVNTGELFF
few	NA	TRBV28	TRBJ2-3	TGTGCCAGCAGTTTAAGACTAGCAGATACGCAGTATTTT	CASSLRLADTQYF
NA	NA	TRBV4-3	TRBJ1-1	TGCGCCAGCAGCCAAGTCGGGGTAAACACTGAAGCTTTCTTT	CASSQVGVNTEAFF
NA	TRBD1	TRBV6-5	TRBJ2-7	TGTGCCAGCACCGCAACAGGGGGCTACGAGCAATACTTC	CASTATGGYEQYF
medium-sized	NA	TRBV18	TRBJ1-1	TGTGCCAGCTCACCAGCAGGGGCCAACACTGAAGCTTTCTTT	CASSPAGANTEAFF
NA	TRBD2	TRBV9	TRBJ2-2	TGTGTCAGCAGCGCCGGGACTAGCGGGAGAGGTAGCCGGGAGCTGTTTTTT	CVSSAGTSGRGSRELFF
NA	TRBD2	TRBV5-6	TRBJ2-1	TGTGCCAGCAGCTGGGGGGCGGTTGCTAGCGGGGCCTACAATGAGCAGTTCTTC	CASSWGAVASGAYNEQFF
NA	NA	TRBV2	TRBJ1-2	TGTGCCAGCGCCGAAGGGGGGGCGTTGGGCTACACCTTC	CASAEGGALGYTF
few	TRBD1	TRBV4-3	TRBJ1-2	TGCGCCAGCAGCGAGGACAGGGAATATGGCTACACCTTC	CASSEDREYGYTF
NA	TRBD2	TRBV9	TRBJ2-7	TGTGCCAGCAGCGTAGGTAGCGGGCCAGGGTACGAGCAGTACTTC	CASSVGSGPGYEQYF
NA	TRBD1	TRBV27	TRBJ2-1	TGTGCCAGCTTGGTAGGGACAGGCTCCTACAATGAGCAGTTCTTC	CASLVGTGSYNEQFF
once	NA	TRBV19	TRBJ2-6	TGTGCCAGTAACCCCACTAGCACTGGGGCCAACGTCCTGACTTTC	CASNPTSTGANVLTF
NA	NA	TRBV30	TRBJ1-4	TGTGCCTGGAGTGTATTGACTACGAATGAAAAGCTGCTTTTT	CAWSVLTTNEKLLF
NA	NA	TRBV27	TRBJ1-2	TGTGCCAGCAGTACACAGGGATCGGGCGACTACACCTTC	CASSTQGSGDYTF
NA	TRBD2	TRBV4-3	TRBJ2-7	TGCGCCAGCAGCCAAGAAACACTAGCGGGAGGGCCCTACGAGCAGTACTTC	CASSQETLAGGPYEQYF
NA	TRBD2	TRBV19	TRBJ2-7	TGTGCCAGTAGGGGACTAGCGGGAGGCTACGAGCAGTACTTC	CASRGLAGGYEQYF
NA	NA	TRBV5-1	TRBJ2-7	TGCGCCAGCAGCTTACTCAGACAGGACTACGAGCAGTACTTC	CASSLLRQDYEQYF
few	NA	TRBV7-2	TRBJ1-2	TGTGCCAGCAGCTACGGGGGCTATGGCTACACCTTC	CASSYGGYGYTF
NA	TRBD1	TRBV4-2	TRBJ1-1	TGTGCCAGCAGCCAGGATTTAACAGGGGTGGGCACTGAAGCTTTCTTT	CASSQDLTGVGTEAFF
NA	TRBD2	TRBV9	TRBJ2-1	TGTGCCAGCAGCCTTGCTCGGACTAGCGGGAGCTATGAGCAGTTCTTC	CASSLARTSGSYEQFF
NA	NA	TRBV29-1	TRBJ2-7	TGCAGCGTTACGAAAACTGGACGCGGGACCTACGAGCAGTACTTC	CSVTKTGRGTYEQYF
NA	NA	TRBV4-1	TRBJ2-7	TGCGCCAGCAGCCAAGACCCCAGGGTACCAGGGCGCGAGCAGTACTTC	CASSQDPRVPGREQYF
NA	NA	TRBV4-3	TRBJ2-6	TGCGCCAGCAGCCATGGGGGACACTCTGGGGCCAACGTCCTGACTTTC	CASSHGGHSGANVLTF
NA	TRBD2	TRBV5-6	TRBJ2-1	TGTGCCAGCAGCTTCACTAGCGGGAGCAATGAGCAGTTCTTC	CASSFTSGSNEQFF
NA	TRBD1	TRBV28	TRBJ2-2	TGTGCCAGCAGTCCCCTGGGCAGGGGGACCGGGGAGCTGTTTTTT	CASSPLGRGTGELFF
once	NA	TRBV30	TRBJ1-5	TGTGCCTGGAGTGGGCAATCCAATCAGCCCCAGCATTTT	CAWSGQSNQPQHF
NA	NA	TRBV28	TRBJ1-5	TGTGCCAGCAGACAGGGAGGCAATCAGCCCCAGCATTTT	CASRQGGNQPQHF
NA	NA	TRBV5-1	TRBJ2-3	TGCGCCAGCAGCTTGGGCGGTACTCAAGATACGCAGTATTTT	CASSLGGTQDTQYF
few	TRBD1	TRBV7-9	TRBJ1-5	TGTGCCAGCAGCTATGGGACAGGCAATCAGCCCCAGCATTTT	CASSYGTGNQPQHF
NA	NA	TRBV5-4	TRBJ1-1	TGTGCCAGCAGCTTGGCAGAGGGCTTGAACACTGAAGCTTTCTTT	CASSLAEGLNTEAFF
few	NA	TRBV27	TRBJ2-4	TGTGCCAGCAGTTTTTTCGGGAGCTCCAAAAACATTCAGTACTTC	CASSFFGSSKNIQYF
NA	NA	TRBV4-3	TRBJ1-4	TGCGCCAGCAGCCAAGTATGGGGGGGGCGCGAAAAACTGTTTTTT	CASSQVWGGREKLFF
NA	NA	TRBV4-1	TRBJ1-1	TGCGCCAGCAGCCAAGTTCGGGGACTTTCGAACACTGAAGCTTTCTTT	CASSQVRGLSNTEAFF
NA	TRBD2	TRBV30	TRBJ2-1	TGTGCCTGGAGTCGCGGGAGAGGGATCAATGAGCAGTTCTTC	CAWSRGRGINEQFF
NA	TRBD2	TRBV4-3	TRBJ2-7	TGCGCCAGCAGCCAAGATTTTGCGGGAGGGAGGTACGAGCAGTACTTC	CASSQDFAGGRYEQYF
NA	NA	TRBV2	TRBJ2-1	TGTGCCAGCAGCGTCAGATACAATGAGCAGTTCTTC	CASSVRYNEQFF
NA	TRBD2	TRBV5-4	TRBJ2-6	TGTGCCAGCAGCCCCGGACTAGCGTATGGGGCCAACGTCCTGACTTTC	CASSPGLAYGANVLTF
few	NA	TRBV5-5	TRBJ1-5	TGTGCCAGCAGCTTGAAACAGGATAATCAGCCCCAGCATTTT	CASSLKQDNQPQHF